This TCR beta chain was profiled in a study of blood T cell repertoires in COVID-19. Study summary: Samples representing acute and convalescent COVID-19 were sourced from the United States, Italy and Spain.

The V gene's germline CDR1 is MDHEN and CDR2 SYDVKM. CDR3 length equals 16 residues. J gave up 3 bases and V 2 bases, and 8 bases lay outside the gene matches. Under the authors' procedure: Nucleated cell counts were estimated from reference gene primer amplification. Repertoires were generated with immunoSEQ multiplex PCR, while TCRdb's copy carries only in-frame clones and drops some. V and J calls and clone size are given by that table; D and trimming were obtained from the DNA. Of about 130,000 clones listed, 80% to 85% are singletons. What was sequenced was peripheral blood. This TCR derives from a woman aged 55-69 years with active or convalescent COVID-19. The chain has TRBV28 and TRBJ1-1, with 8 bases identical to TRBD1. CDR3 sequence reads: CASSLPRGQGYTEAFF. The CDR3 nucleotides are TGTGCCAGCAGTTTACCTAGAGGACAGGGTTACACTGAAGCTTTCTTT.